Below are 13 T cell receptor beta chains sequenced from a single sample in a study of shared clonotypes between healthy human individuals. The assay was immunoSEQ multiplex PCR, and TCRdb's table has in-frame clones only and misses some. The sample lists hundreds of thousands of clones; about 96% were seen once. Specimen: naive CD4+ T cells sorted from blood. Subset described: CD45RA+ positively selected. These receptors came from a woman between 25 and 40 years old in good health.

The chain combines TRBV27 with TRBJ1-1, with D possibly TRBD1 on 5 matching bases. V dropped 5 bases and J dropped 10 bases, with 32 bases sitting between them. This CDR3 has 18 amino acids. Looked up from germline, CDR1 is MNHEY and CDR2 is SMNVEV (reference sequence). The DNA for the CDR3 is TGTGCCAGCAGTCCGGCCAAGGGCCGATCGTGGGCCGACGGGGGAGCTTTCTTT. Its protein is CASSPAKGRSWADGGAFF.

The CDR3 is CASSLGLAGGTELDTQYF. CDR3 in DNA: TGTGCCAGCAGCTTGGGATTGGCGGGAGGCACCGAATTGGATACGCAGTATTTT. The chain recombines TRBV5-4 with TRBJ2-3; TRBD2 aligns across 8 bases. The germline gives CDR1 SGHNT, CDR2 YYREEE (reference sequence). The CDR3 covers 18 residues. V gave up 0 bases and J gave up 6 bases; unmatched junction bases: 15.

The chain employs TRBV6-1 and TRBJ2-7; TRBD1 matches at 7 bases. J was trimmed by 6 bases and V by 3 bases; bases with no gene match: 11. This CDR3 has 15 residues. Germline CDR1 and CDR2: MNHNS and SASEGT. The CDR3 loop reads CASSEGQSLLLEQYF. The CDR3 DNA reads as TGTGCCAGCAGTGAGGGACAGTCTCTCCTGCTCGAGCAGTACTTC.

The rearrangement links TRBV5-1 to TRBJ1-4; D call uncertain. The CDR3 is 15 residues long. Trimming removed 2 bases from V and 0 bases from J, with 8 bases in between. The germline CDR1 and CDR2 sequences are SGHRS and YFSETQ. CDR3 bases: TGCGCCAGCAGCTTAAGCGTGGCAACTAATGAAAAACTGTTTTTT. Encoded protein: CASSLSVATNEKLFF.

CDR3 coding DNA: TGTGCTAGTGGTTTGGCGGGAAATGAGCAGTTCTTC. Amino acids: CASGLAGNEQFF. V and J are TRBV12-5 and TRBJ2-1; maybe TRBD2 (5 bases). The germline V gene encodes CDR1 LGHNT and CDR2 FRNRAP. Trimming left V 1 base short and J 7 bases short, with 5 bases between. There are 12 residues in the CDR3.

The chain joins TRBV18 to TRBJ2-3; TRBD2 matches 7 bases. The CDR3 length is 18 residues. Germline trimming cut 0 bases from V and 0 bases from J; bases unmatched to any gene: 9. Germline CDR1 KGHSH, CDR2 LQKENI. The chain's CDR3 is CASSPPFGGSRSTDTQYF. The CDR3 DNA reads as TGTGCCAGCTCACCACCCTTCGGCGGGAGCCGGAGCACAGATACGCAGTATTTT.

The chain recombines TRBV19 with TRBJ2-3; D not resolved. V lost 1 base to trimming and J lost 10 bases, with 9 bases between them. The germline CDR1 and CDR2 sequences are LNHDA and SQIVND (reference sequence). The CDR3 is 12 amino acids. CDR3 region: CASSIGNLPQYF. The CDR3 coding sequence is TGTGCCAGTAGTATAGGGAATTTACCGCAGTATTTT. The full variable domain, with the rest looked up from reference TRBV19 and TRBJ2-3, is DGGITQSPKYLFRKEGQNVTLSCEQNLNHDAMYWYRQDPGQGLRLIYYSQIVNDFQKGDIAEGYSVSREKKESFPLTVTSAQKNPTAFYLCASSIGNLPQYFGPGTRLTVL.

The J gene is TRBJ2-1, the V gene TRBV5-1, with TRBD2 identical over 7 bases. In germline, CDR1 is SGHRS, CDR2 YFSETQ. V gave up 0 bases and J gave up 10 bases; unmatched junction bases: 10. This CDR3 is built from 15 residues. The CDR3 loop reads CASSLVLASLDEQFF. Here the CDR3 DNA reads TGCGCCAGCAGCTTGGTACTAGCGTCGCTTGACGAGCAGTTCTTC.

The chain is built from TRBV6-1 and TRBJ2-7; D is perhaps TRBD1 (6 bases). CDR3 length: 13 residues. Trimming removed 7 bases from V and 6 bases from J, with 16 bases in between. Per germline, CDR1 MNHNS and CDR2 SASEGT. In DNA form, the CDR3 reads TGTGCCAGCACCGAACAGGGACACGGCGAGCAGTACTTC. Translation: CASTEQGHGEQYF.

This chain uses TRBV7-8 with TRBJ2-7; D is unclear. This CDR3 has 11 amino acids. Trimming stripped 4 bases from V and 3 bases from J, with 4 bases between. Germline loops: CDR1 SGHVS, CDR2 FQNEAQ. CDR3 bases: TGTGCCAGCAGCTCCAACTACGAGCAGTACTTC. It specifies CASSSNYEQYF.

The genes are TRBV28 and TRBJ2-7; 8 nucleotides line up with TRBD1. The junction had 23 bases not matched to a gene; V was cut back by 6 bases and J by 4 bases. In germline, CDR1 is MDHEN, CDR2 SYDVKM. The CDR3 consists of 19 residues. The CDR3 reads CASSQTGASTKGSPYEQYF. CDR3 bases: TGTGCCAGCAGCCAGACAGGGGCAAGTACTAAGGGGTCTCCTTACGAGCAGTACTTC. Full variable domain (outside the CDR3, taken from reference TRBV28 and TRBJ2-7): DVKVTQSSRYLVKRTGEKVFLECVQDMDHENMFWYRQDPGLGLRLIYFSYDVKMKEKGDIPEGYSVSREKKERFSLILESASTNQTSMYLCASSQTGASTKGSPYEQYFGPGTRLTVT.

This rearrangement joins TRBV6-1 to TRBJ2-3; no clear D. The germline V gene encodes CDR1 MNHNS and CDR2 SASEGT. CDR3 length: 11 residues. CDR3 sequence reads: CTSRSTDTQYF. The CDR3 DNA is TGTACAAGCAGGAGCACAGATACGCAGTATTTT.

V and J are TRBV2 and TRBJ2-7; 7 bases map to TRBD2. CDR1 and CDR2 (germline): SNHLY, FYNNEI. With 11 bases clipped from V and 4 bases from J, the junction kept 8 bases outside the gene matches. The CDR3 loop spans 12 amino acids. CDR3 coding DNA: TGTGCCGGGGCGGAGCGGGGATACGAGCAGTACTTC. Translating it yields CAGAERGYEQYF.